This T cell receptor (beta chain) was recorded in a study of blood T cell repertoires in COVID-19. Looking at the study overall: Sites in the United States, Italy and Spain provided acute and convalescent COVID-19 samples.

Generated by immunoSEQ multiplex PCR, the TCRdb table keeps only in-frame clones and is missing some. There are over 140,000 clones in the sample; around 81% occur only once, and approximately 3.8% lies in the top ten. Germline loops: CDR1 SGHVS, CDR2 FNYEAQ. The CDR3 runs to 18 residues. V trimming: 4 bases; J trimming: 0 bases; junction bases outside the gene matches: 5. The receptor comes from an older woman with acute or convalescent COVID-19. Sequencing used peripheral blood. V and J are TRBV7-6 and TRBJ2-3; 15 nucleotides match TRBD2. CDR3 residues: CASSWGLAGGFSTDTQYF. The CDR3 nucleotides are TGTGCCAGCAGCTGGGGACTAGCGGGAGGATTTAGCACAGATACGCAGTATTTT.